This T cell receptor beta chain was identified during a study of cytomegalovirus exposure and HLA in healthy donors. This clone has only a few counts. The target antigen is unknown. The PCR used 60 Vbeta and 13 Jbeta primers. TCRdb keeps only in-frame clones here, not all; method: immunoSEQ multiplex PCR. The sample has under 150,000 clones, 80% to 90% seen once. Overall study results and limits: Data from an earlier analysis indicated that most TCR beta V segments were productive either about 90% or about 30% of the time.

The TCR originated in a woman aged 40 to 49 in good health and CMV-seropositive. The sample comprised PBMCs.

The CDR3 reads CASSFREGYNSPLHF. For the CDR3, the DNA is TGTGCCAGCAGTTTCAGGGAGGGCTATAATTCACCCCTCCACTTT. The chain couples TRBV6-5 to TRBJ1-6; TRBD1 is a possible D gene (5 bases). The CDR3 extends over 15 amino acids. V was pared by 4 bases and J by 3 bases, with 10 bases between. Per germline, CDR1 MNHEY and CDR2 SVGAGI.